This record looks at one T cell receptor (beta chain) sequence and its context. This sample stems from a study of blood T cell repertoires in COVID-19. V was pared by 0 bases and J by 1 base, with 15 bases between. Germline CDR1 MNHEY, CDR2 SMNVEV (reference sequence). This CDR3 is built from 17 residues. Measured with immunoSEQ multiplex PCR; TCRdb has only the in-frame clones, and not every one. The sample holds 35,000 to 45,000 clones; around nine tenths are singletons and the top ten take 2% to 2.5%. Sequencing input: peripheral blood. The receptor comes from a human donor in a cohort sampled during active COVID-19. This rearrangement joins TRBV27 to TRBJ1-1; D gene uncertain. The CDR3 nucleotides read TGTGCCAGCAGTTTATCGGTGTCGTGGAGGGCGAACACTGAAGCTTTCTTT. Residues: CASSLSVSWRANTEAFF.